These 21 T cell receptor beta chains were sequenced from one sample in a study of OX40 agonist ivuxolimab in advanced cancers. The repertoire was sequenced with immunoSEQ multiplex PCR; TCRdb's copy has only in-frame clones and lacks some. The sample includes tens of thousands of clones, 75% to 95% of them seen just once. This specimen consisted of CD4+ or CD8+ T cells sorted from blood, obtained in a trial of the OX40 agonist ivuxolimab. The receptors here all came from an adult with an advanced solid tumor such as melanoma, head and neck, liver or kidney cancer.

The CDR3 DNA sequence: TGCAGCGTTGTCGGGCCCACGGGGACTGAAGCTTTCTTT. This sequence encodes CSVVGPTGTEAFF. V usage is TRBV29-1 and J usage is TRBJ1-1; no definite D call. The CDR3 runs to 13 residues. Trimming shortened V by 4 bases and J by 5 bases, and 14 bases separated the two germline ends. Germline V gene data show CDR1 as SQVTM and CDR2 as ANQGSEA.

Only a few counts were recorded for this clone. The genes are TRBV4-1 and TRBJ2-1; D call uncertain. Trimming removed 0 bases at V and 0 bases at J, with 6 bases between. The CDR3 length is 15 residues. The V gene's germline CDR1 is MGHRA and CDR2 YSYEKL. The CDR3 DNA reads TGCGCCAGCAGCCAAGATTCCGGCTCCTACAATGAGCAGTTCTTC. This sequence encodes CASSQDSGSYNEQFF.

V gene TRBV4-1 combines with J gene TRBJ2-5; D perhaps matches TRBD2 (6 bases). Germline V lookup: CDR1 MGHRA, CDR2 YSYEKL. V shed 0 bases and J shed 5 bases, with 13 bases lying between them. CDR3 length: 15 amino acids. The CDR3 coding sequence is TGCGCCAGCAGCCAAGAACGACTAGTAGGCGAGACCCAGTACTTC. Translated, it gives CASSQERLVGETQYF.

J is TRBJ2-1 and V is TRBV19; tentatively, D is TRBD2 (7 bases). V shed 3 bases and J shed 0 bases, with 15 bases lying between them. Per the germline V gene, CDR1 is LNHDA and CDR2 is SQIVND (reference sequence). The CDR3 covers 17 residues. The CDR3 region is CASSIEAGASSYNEQFF. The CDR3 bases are TGTGCCAGTAGTATTGAGGCGGGGGCTAGCTCCTACAATGAGCAGTTCTTC.

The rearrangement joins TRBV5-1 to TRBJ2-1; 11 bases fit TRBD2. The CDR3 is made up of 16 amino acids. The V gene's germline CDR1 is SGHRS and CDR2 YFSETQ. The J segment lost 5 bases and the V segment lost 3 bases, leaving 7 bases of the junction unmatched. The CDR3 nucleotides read TGCGCCAGCAGCTATCATGGGGGACTAGCGGACAATGAGCAGTTCTTC. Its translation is CASSYHGGLADNEQFF.

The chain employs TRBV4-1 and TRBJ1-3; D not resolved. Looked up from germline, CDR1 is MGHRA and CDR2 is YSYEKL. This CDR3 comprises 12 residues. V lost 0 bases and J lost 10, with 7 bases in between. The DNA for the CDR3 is TGCGCCAGCAGCCAAGAGGCGGGGACCATATATTTT. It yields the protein CASSQEAGTIYF.

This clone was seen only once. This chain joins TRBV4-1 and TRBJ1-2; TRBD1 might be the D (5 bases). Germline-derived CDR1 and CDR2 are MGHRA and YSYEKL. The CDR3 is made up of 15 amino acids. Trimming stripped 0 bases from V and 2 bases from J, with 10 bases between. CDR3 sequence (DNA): TGCGCCAGCAGCCAAGATAATGCAGGGAACTATGGCTACACCTTC. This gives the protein CASSQDNAGNYGYTF.

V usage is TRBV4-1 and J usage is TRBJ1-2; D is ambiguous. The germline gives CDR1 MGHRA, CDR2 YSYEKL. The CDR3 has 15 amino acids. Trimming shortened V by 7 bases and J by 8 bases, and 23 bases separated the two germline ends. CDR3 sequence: CASTYSHFSGEGYTF. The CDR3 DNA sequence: TGCGCCAGCACCTACTCCCATTTCTCGGGTGAGGGCTACACCTTC.

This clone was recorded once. The DNA for the CDR3 is TGTGCCAGTAGCTCCACGGGGGGGAATGAGCAGTTCTTC. Residues: CASSSTGGNEQFF. This chain joins TRBV19 and TRBJ2-1, with 8 bases that match TRBD2. CDR3 length: 13 amino acids. Germline V gene sequence: CDR1 LNHDA, CDR2 SQIVND (reference sequence). The trim removed 6 bases at V and 7 bases at J, leaving 5 bases unmatched.

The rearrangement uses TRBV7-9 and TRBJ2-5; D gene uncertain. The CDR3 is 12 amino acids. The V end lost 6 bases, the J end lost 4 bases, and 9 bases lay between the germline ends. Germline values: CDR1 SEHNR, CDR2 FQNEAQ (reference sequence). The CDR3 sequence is CASSIVGETQYF. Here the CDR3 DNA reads TGTGCCAGCAGTATAGTAGGAGAGACCCAGTACTTC.

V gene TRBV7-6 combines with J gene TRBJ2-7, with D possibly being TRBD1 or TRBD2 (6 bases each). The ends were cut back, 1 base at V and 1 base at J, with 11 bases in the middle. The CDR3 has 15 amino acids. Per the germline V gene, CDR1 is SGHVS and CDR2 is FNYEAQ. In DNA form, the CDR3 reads TGTGCCAGCAGCTTAGAGGAGGGGGGTTCCTACGAGCAGTACTTC. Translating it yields CASSLEEGGSYEQYF.

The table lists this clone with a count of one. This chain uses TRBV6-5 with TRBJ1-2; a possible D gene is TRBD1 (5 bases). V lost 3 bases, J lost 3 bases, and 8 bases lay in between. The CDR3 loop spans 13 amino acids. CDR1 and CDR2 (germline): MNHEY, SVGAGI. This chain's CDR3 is CASSYATDYGYTF. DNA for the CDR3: TGTGCCAGCAGTTATGCGACAGACTATGGCTACACCTTC.

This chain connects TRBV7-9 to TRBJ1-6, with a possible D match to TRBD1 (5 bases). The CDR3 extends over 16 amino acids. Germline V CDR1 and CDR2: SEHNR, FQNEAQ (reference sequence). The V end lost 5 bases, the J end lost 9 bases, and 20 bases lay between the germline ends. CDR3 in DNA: TGTGCCAGCAGCCTAACGCCAGTAGGGGTTGCTTCACCCCTCCACTTT. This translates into CASSLTPVGVASPLHF.

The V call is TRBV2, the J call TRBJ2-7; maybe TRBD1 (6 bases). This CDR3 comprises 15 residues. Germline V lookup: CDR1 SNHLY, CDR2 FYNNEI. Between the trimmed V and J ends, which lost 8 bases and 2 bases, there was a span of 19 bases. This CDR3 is CASPPLNRAPYEQYF. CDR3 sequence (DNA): TGTGCCAGCCCTCCCCTCAACAGGGCCCCCTACGAGCAGTACTTC.

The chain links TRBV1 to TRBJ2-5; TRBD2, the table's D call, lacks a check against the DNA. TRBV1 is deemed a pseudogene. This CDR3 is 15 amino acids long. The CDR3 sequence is CTSSRLAGGSETQYF. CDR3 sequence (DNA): TGCACCAGCAGCCGACTAGCGGGGGGTTCGGAGACCCAGTACTTC.

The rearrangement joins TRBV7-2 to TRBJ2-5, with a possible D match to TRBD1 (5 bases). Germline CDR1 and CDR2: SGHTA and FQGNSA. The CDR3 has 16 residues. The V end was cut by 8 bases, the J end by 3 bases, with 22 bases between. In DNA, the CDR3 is TGTGCCAGCCGAATCACATCAGGGCTGGGGAAAGAGACCCAGTACTTC. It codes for CASRITSGLGKETQYF.

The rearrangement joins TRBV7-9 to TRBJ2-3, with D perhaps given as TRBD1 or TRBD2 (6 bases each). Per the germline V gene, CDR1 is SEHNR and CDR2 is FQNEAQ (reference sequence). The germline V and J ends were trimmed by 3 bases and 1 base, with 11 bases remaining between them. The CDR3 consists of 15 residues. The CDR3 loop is CASSFHGGGTDTQYF. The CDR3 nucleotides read TGTGCCAGCAGCTTCCACGGGGGCGGCACAGATACGCAGTATTTT.

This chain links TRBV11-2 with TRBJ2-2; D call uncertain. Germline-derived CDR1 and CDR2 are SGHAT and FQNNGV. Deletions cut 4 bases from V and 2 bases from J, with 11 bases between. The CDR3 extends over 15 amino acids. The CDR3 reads CASSSTSTNTGELFF. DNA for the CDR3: TGTGCCAGCAGCTCAACTTCGACCAACACCGGGGAGCTGTTTTTT. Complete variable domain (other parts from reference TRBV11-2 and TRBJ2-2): EAGVAQSPRYKIIEKRQSVAFWCNPISGHATLYWYQQILGQGPKLLIQFQNNGVVDDSQLPKDRFSAERLKGVDSTLKIQPAKLEDSAVYLCASSSTSTNTGELFFGEGSRLTVL.

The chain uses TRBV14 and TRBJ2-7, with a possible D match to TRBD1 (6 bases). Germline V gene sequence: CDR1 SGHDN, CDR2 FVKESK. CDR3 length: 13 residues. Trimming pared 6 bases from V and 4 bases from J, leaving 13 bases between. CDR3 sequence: CASSAITGYEQYF. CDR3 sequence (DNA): TGTGCCAGCAGTGCCATCACAGGGTACGAGCAGTACTTC.

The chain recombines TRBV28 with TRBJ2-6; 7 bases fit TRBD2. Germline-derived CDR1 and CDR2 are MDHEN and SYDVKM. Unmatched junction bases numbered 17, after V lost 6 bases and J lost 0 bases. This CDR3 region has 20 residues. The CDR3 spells CASSRDHRDYLRSGANVLTF. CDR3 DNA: TGTGCCAGCAGCCGAGATCACCGGGACTACCTCCGCTCTGGGGCCAACGTCCTGACTTTC.

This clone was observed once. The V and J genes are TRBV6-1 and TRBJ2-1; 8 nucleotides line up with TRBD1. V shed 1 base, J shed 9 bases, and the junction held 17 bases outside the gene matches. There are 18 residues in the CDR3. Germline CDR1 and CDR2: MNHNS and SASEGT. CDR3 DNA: TGTGCCAGCAGTGAAGGATGGCGGGGCAGGGGGCCGTTAAGTGAGCAGTTCTTC. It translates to CASSEGWRGRGPLSEQFF.